The next 28 T cell receptor beta chains were all read from a single sample in a study of vaccination effects on CD4 cells after COVID-19. Using immunoSEQ multiplex PCR, the repertoire was profiled, and TCRdb retains in-frame clones only, with some absent. Counted here are 25,000 to 35,000 clones, about two thirds occurring once; the ten biggest clones make up around 28%. The ViraFEST assay expanded antigen-specific CD4+ T cells with viral peptide pools before sequencing. Isolating CD4+ T cells followed approximately 10 days of culture. The person acquired a PCR-confirmed SARS-CoV-2 infection between March and December 2020. These receptors' targets are unknown. The sample here was CD4+ T cells from PBMCs cultured with a peptide pool, taken before COVID-19 vaccination. These receptor sequences come from a human donor who had a prior SARS-CoV-2 infection.

CDR3 nucleotides: TGTGCCAGCAGACAACCTAGCACAGATACGCAGTATTTT. It codes for CASRQPSTDTQYF. The V call is TRBV7-8, the J call TRBJ2-3; no reliable D call. Trimming removed 6 bases at V and 0 bases at J, with 7 bases between. CDR1 SGHVS and CDR2 FQNEAQ come from the germline V gene. The CDR3 consists of 13 residues.

The chain uses TRBV6-1 and TRBJ2-1; 12 positions agree with TRBD2. This CDR3 region has 15 residues. Germline CDR1 is MNHNS and CDR2 is SASEGT. V lost 2 bases to trimming and J lost 6 bases; unmatched junction nucleotides: 2. The CDR3 sequence is CASSELAGGPNEQFF. CDR3 bases: TGTGCCAGCAGTGAACTAGCGGGGGGGCCCAATGAGCAGTTCTTC.

The chain employs TRBV29-1 and TRBJ2-3; 12 bases fit TRBD2. Unmatched junction bases numbered 3, after V lost 4 bases and J lost 1 base. Germline CDR1 and CDR2: SQVTM and ANQGSEA. This CDR3 contains 15 residues. The CDR3 spells CSVAGLAGRTDTQYF. The CDR3 bases are TGCAGCGTTGCGGGACTAGCGGGCCGCACAGATACGCAGTATTTT.

V is TRBV6-5 and J is TRBJ2-1; 12 nucleotides match TRBD2. The CDR3 is 12 residues long. Germline V gene data show CDR1 as MNHEY and CDR2 as SVGAGI. V gave up 6 bases and J gave up 14 bases; unmatched junction bases: 5. The DNA for the CDR3 is TGTGCCAGCAGGGTGACTAGCGGGAGCGAGTTCTTC. Translation: CASRVTSGSEFF.

This chain links TRBV6-1 with TRBJ1-1; D gene uncertain. The CDR3 contains 13 residues. V dropped 1 base and J dropped 4 bases, with 7 bases sitting between them. Germline CDR1 and CDR2: MNHNS and SASEGT. The CDR3 DNA sequence: TGTGCCAGCAGTGAAGTGGTGGGCACTGAAGCTTTCTTT. Translating it yields CASSEVVGTEAFF.

The chain couples TRBV2 to TRBJ2-7, with D tentatively TRBD2 (5 bases). The germline CDR1 and CDR2 sequences are SNHLY and FYNNEI. Deletions cut 4 bases from V and 1 base from J, with 14 bases between. The length of the CDR3 is 15 residues. The CDR3 is CASSGGVGVSYEQYF. The CDR3 DNA sequence: TGTGCCAGCAGTGGAGGTGTCGGGGTATCCTACGAGCAGTACTTC.

The V gene is TRBV7-8, the J gene TRBJ1-3, with D uncertain. The germline CDR1 and CDR2 sequences are SGHVS and FQNEAQ. The CDR3 spans 14 residues. V dropped 2 bases and J dropped 1 base, with 6 bases sitting between them. As DNA, the CDR3 is TGTGCCAGCAGCTTAAGCGGTTCTGGAAACACCATATATTTT. Its translation is CASSLSGSGNTIYF.

The rearrangement links TRBV6-5 to TRBJ1-3; 7 bases map to TRBD1. The CDR3 covers 14 residues. V was pared by 7 bases and J by 8 bases, with 11 bases of the junction left unmatched. Germline CDR1 reads MNHEY; CDR2 reads SVGAGI. CDR3 nucleotide sequence: TGTGCCAGCAAGCACGATACAGGGGTATACACCATATATTTT. Protein product: CASKHDTGVYTIYF.

V gene TRBV19 combines with J gene TRBJ2-1, with 8 bases matching TRBD2. This CDR3 is 18 amino acids long. CDR1 and CDR2 (germline): LNHDA, SQIVND (reference sequence). V gave up 6 bases and J gave up 0 bases; unmatched junction bases: 13. This chain's CDR3 is CASRAGSISGGSYNEQFF. The CDR3 coding sequence is TGTGCCAGTAGAGCCGGATCTATCAGCGGGGGCTCCTACAATGAGCAGTTCTTC.

This chain connects TRBV6-4 to TRBJ2-7; TRBD2 aligns across 8 bases. J gave up 2 bases and V 0 bases, and 21 bases lay outside the gene matches. The CDR3 is 21 residues long. Germline assignment: CDR1 MRHNA and CDR2 SNTAGT. The CDR3 sequence: CASSDSDYTSGLPNLTYEQYF. CDR3 DNA sequence: TGTGCCAGCAGTGACTCCGATTATACTAGCGGCCTGCCAAATCTCACCTACGAGCAGTACTTC.

This chain joins TRBV13 and TRBJ1-1; no definite D call. CDR3 length equals 12 residues. V was trimmed by 5 bases and J by 8 bases, leaving 12 bases between them. Germline V gene lookup returns CDR1 PRHDT and CDR2 FYEKMQ (reference sequence). CDR3 sequence (DNA): TGTGCCAGCAGCCTCAACCTGGAGGAAGCTTTCTTT. Translating gives CASSLNLEEAFF.

This clone was recorded a few times. The rearrangement joins TRBV27 to TRBJ1-1, with no clear D. The germline V and J ends were trimmed by 2 bases and 8 bases, with 12 bases remaining between them. The CDR3 contains 13 residues. Germline-derived CDR1 and CDR2 are MNHEY and SMNVEV (reference sequence). The CDR3 DNA follows: TGTGCCAGCAGTTTACGACCATACGAAGAAGCTTTCTTT. Translation: CASSLRPYEEAFF.

This clone was picked up a small number of times. J is TRBJ1-6 and V is TRBV2; D is uncertain. Trimming shortened V by 2 bases and J by 4 bases, and 9 bases separated the two germline ends. CDR1 is SNHLY and CDR2 is FYNNEI in the germline V gene. The CDR3 runs 15 residues. The CDR3 coding sequence is TGTGCCAGCAGTGAAACAGACTCTTATAATTCACCCCTCCACTTT. Translated: CASSETDSYNSPLHF.

The chain has TRBV19 and TRBJ2-1, with TRBD2 matching 9 bases. Germline assignment: CDR1 LNHDA and CDR2 SQIVND (reference sequence). V lost 3 bases to trimming and J lost 5 bases; unmatched junction nucleotides: 8. The CDR3 extends over 16 amino acids. CDR3 bases: TGTGCCAGTAGTATTCCACTAGCGGGTCAAGACAATGAGCAGTTCTTC. It codes for CASSIPLAGQDNEQFF.

The chain carries TRBV7-2 and TRBJ1-2; 7 bases map to TRBD1. The V segment lost 7 bases and the J segment 2 bases; nucleotides outside the gene matches: 7. The germline CDR1 and CDR2 sequences are SGHTA and FQGNSA. This CDR3 has 14 residues. The DNA of the CDR3 is TGTGCCAGCAACCCGGGACAGCTAAACTATGGCTACACCTTC. Translated, it gives CASNPGQLNYGYTF.

At least ten counts were recorded for this clone. This chain joins TRBV6-1 and TRBJ1-3; possibly TRBD1 for D (6 bases). The germline V gene encodes CDR1 MNHNS and CDR2 SASEGT. This CDR3 has 15 amino acids. Trimming cost V 2 bases and J 4 bases, with 12 bases left between them. The CDR3 nucleotides read TGTGCCAGCAGTGAAACCCCAGGGGCCGGAAACACCATATATTTT. Protein: CASSETPGAGNTIYF.

V usage is TRBV5-1 and J usage is TRBJ1-2, with D possibly being TRBD1 (5 bases). Trimming left V 0 bases short and J 6 bases short, with 9 bases between. The CDR3 sequence is 13 residues long. Germline loops: CDR1 SGHRS, CDR2 YFSETQ. The CDR3 sequence: CASSLVRDDGYTF. CDR3 nucleotide sequence: TGCGCCAGCAGCTTGGTCAGGGACGATGGCTACACCTTC. Complete variable domain (other parts from reference TRBV5-1 and TRBJ1-2): KAGVTQTPRYLIKTRGQQVTLSCSPISGHRSVSWYQQTPGQGLQFLFEYFSETQRNKGNFPGRFSGRQFSNSRSEMNVSTLELGDSALYLCASSLVRDDGYTFGSGTRLTVV.

This clone has a single count. The chain combines TRBV20-1 with TRBJ2-7, with D hard to call. V lost 5 bases and J lost 2, with 7 bases in between. CDR3 length: 11 residues. Looked up from germline, CDR1 is DFQATT and CDR2 is SNEGSKA (reference sequence). CDR3 DNA: TGCAGTGCTGGTCCTCCCTACGAGCAGTACTTC. This codes for CSAGPPYEQYF.

This clone was found a few times. The chain has TRBV2 and TRBJ2-3; D remains ambiguous. The CDR3 is 14 amino acids. Deletions cut 3 bases from V and 0 bases from J, with 7 bases between. Germline V CDR1 and CDR2: SNHLY, FYNNEI. CDR3 loop: CASSDPLSTDTQYF. In DNA form, the CDR3 reads TGTGCCAGCAGTGACCCTCTGAGCACAGATACGCAGTATTTT. The variable domain in full, with the rest retrieved from reference TRBV2 and TRBJ2-3, is EPEVTQTPSHQVTQMGQEVILRCVPISNHLYFYWYRQILGQKVEFLVSFYNNEISEKSEIFDDQFSVERPDGSNFTLKIRSTKLEDSAMYFCASSDPLSTDTQYFGPGTRLTVL.

The rearrangement uses TRBV7-2 and TRBJ2-5, with unresolved D. V was clipped by 1 base and J by 1 base, with 13 bases between them. Per germline, CDR1 SGHTA and CDR2 FQGNSA. CDR3 length equals 16 residues. CDR3: CASSLVARAAQETQYF. The CDR3, as DNA: TGTGCCAGCAGCTTAGTGGCTAGGGCGGCCCAAGAGACCCAGTACTTC. The full variable domain, in which reference TRBV7-2 and TRBJ2-5 provide the parts outside the CDR3, is GAGVSQSPSNKVTEKGKDVELRCDPISGHTALYWYRQSLGQGLEFLIYFQGNSAPDKSGLPSDRFSAERTGGSVSTLTIQRTQQEDSAVYLCASSLVARAAQETQYFGPGTRLLVL.

The chain recombines TRBV10-3 with TRBJ2-7; D is uncertain. CDR1 and CDR2 from the germline V gene are ENHRY and SYGVKD. The CDR3 has 12 residues. Deletions cut 0 bases from V and 7 bases from J, with 7 bases between. The CDR3 protein is CAISESWIEQYF. The CDR3 region has the DNA TGTGCCATCAGTGAGTCGTGGATTGAGCAGTACTTC.

The rearrangement uses TRBV30 and TRBJ1-2; 7 bases are a match to TRBD1. V was pared by 0 bases and J by 0 bases, with 1 base of the junction left unmatched. This CDR3 is 14 amino acids long. Germline lookup yields CDR1 GTSNPN and CDR2 SVGIG (reference sequence). The CDR3 region is CAWSVGQANYGYTF. The CDR3 nucleotides are TGTGCCTGGAGTGTAGGACAGGCTAACTATGGCTACACCTTC.

The CDR3 nucleotides are TGTGCCAGCAGTGAAACTTTAGTCCGGGTCTATGGCTACACCTTC. This translates into CASSETLVRVYGYTF. The gene calls are TRBV6-1 and TRBJ1-2, with D unresolved. Germline V lookup: CDR1 MNHNS, CDR2 SASEGT. Trimming left V 2 bases short and J 4 bases short, with 14 bases between. The CDR3 length is 15 residues.

This clone was observed a handful of times. This chain links TRBV4-1 with TRBJ1-1; D may be TRBD1 (5 bases). CDR1 and CDR2 from the germline V gene are MGHRA and YSYEKL. There are 14 residues in the CDR3. V dropped 3 bases and J dropped 1 base, with 9 bases sitting between them. CDR3: CASSHPGQNTEAFF. The CDR3 nucleotides are TGCGCCAGCAGCCACCCCGGACAGAACACTGAAGCTTTCTTT.

The V call is TRBV4-3, the J call TRBJ2-2; 11 bases align to TRBD1. The germline V gene has CDR1 LGHNA and CDR2 YSLEER. V was clipped by 6 bases and J by 7 bases; unmatched bases: 19. The CDR3 is made up of 19 amino acids. Written as DNA, the CDR3 is TGCGCCAGCAGTCCCCGAAGCGGCCGGGACAGGGGGTGGATCGGGGAGCTGTTTTTT. Translating it yields CASSPRSGRDRGWIGELFF.

This clone was detected a few times. The chain recombines TRBV6-1 with TRBJ2-2, with D perhaps being TRBD1 or TRBD2 (5 bases each). Trimming shortened V by 4 bases and J by 1 base, and 16 bases separated the two germline ends. CDR1 MNHNS and CDR2 SASEGT come from the germline V gene. The CDR3 loop spans 17 amino acids. Here the CDR3 DNA reads TGTGCCAGCAGTGTAGACCCCGGGGCCTGGAACACCGGGGAGCTGTTTTTT. It translates to CASSVDPGAWNTGELFF.

This clone was counted a single time. The chain has TRBV5-1 and TRBJ1-2; possibly TRBD1 for D (5 bases). The ends were cut back, 3 bases at V and 7 bases at J, with 16 bases in the middle. This CDR3 has 14 residues. Germline-derived CDR1 and CDR2 are SGHRS and YFSETQ. The CDR3 DNA follows: TGCGCCAGCAGCTCCGGGACCCCTTCCTCTGGCTACACCTTC. This translates into CASSSGTPSSGYTF.

The CDR3 DNA reads as TGCGCCAGCAGTGAAGCTCGGGACAGGGGAAACATTCAGTACTTC. This encodes CASSEARDRGNIQYF. The chain couples TRBV10-2 to TRBJ2-4; 10 positions agree with TRBD1. The length of the CDR3 is 15 residues. CDR1 is WSHSY and CDR2 is SAAADI in the germline V gene. Losses at the gene ends were 3 bases for V and 6 bases for J; bases not matched to a gene: 5.